This T cell receptor beta chain emerged from a study of OX40 agonist ivuxolimab in advanced cancers. Study as a whole: Head and neck, renal cell, melanoma or hepatocellular carcinoma were the cancers that dose-escalation patients had.

V shed 3 bases, J shed 6 bases, and the junction held 6 bases outside the gene matches. This CDR3 is 14 amino acids long. Germline V CDR1 and CDR2: SNHLY, FYNNEI. Repertoires were generated with immunoSEQ multiplex PCR, while TCRdb's copy carries only in-frame clones and drops some. The data hold fewer than 85,000 clones, with around 93% observed a single time. Blood sampling took place at baseline, cycle 4 day 1, and cycle 7 day 1. The sequence came from an adult with an advanced solid tumor such as melanoma, head and neck, liver or kidney cancer. The sample consisted of CD4+ or CD8+ T cells sorted from blood, taken in a trial of the OX40 agonist ivuxolimab. The rearrangement joins TRBV2 to TRBJ2-7; 9 nucleotides match TRBD2. CDR3 amino acids: CASSDLVAGVEQYF. For the CDR3, the DNA is TGTGCCAGCAGTGATTTGGTAGCGGGAGTCGAGCAGTACTTC.